The T cell receptor (beta chain) described here comes from a study of OX40 agonist ivuxolimab in advanced cancers. Study-level information: Recorded diagnoses for dose-escalation patients were hepatocellular carcinoma, melanoma, renal cell or head and neck cancer. Among those enrolled, mean age was around 55 years (range about 20 to 79) and 75% to 85% were male. Broader study findings: Partial responders at 0.1-3.0 mg/kg showed near-lowest clonal expansion. Nonresponders, in some cases, also had low normalized T-cell clonal expansion.

The repertoire was sequenced with immunoSEQ multiplex PCR; TCRdb's copy has only in-frame clones and lacks some. Here the sample spans tens of thousands of clones, roughly 89% being singletons. With regard to this clone: As yet, its antigen is unknown.

The receptor's source is an adult with an advanced solid tumor such as melanoma, head and neck, liver or kidney cancer. This sample comprised CD4+ or CD8+ T cells sorted from blood, obtained in a trial of the OX40 agonist ivuxolimab.

The CDR3 nucleotides are TGTGCCAGTAGCCCGGAGGGTAATCAGCCCCAGCATTTT. It yields the protein CASSPEGNQPQHF. This chain connects TRBV6-4 to TRBJ1-5, with D unresolved. The CDR3 sequence is 13 residues long. V dropped 9 bases and J dropped 4 bases, with 13 bases sitting between them. In germline, CDR1 is MRHNA, CDR2 SNTAGT.